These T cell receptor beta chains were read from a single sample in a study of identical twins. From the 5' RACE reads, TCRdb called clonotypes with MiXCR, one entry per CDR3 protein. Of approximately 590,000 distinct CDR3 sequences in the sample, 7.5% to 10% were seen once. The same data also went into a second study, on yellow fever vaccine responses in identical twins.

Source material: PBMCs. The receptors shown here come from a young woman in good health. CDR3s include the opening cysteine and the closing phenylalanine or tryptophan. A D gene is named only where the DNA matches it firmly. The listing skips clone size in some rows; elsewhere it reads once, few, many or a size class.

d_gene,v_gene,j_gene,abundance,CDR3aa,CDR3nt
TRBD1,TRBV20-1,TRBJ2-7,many,CSASGDRGFTYEQYF,TGCAGTGCTAGTGGGGACAGGGGGTTTACCTACGAGCAGTACTTC
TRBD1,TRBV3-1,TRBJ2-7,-,CASSQEGGSYEQYF,TGTGCCAGCAGCCAAGAAGGGGGCAGCTACGAGCAGTACTTC
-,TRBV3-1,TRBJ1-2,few,CASQGDRTNYGYTF,TGTGCCAGTCAGGGAGACAGGACCAACTATGGCTACACCTTC
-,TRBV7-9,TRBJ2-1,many,CASSLGGWDEQFF,TGTGCCAGCAGCTTGGGGGGCTGGGATGAGCAGTTCTTC
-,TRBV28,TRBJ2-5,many,CASYQETQYF,TGTGCCAGCTACCAAGAGACCCAGTACTTC
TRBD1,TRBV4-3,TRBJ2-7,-,CASSPPGDRGLTYEQYF,TGCGCCAGCAGCCCCCCCGGGGACAGGGGCTTAACCTACGAGCAGTACTTC
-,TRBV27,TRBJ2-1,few,CASSLRGKQGYNEQFF,TGTGCCAGCAGTTTACGAGGGAAGCAGGGATACAATGAGCAGTTCTTC
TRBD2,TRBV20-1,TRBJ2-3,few,CSALGTSGITDTQYF,TGCAGTGCCCTCGGGACTAGCGGGATAACAGATACGCAGTATTTT
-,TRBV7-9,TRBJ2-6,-,CASSLDLQGKANVLTF,TGTGCCAGCAGCTTAGACTTACAGGGAAAGGCCAACGTCCTGACTTTC
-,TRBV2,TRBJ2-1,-,CASRVANEQFF,TGTGCCAGCAGGGTGGCGAATGAGCAGTTCTTC
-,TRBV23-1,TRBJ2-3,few,CASRLAFLHLGADTQYF,TGCGCCAGCAGACTAGCATTCCTCCACCTTGGGGCAGATACGCAGTATTTT
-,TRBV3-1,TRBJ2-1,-,CASSPGGLRYNEQFF,TGTGCCAGCAGCCCTGGCGGGCTCCGATACAATGAGCAGTTCTTC
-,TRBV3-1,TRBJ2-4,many,CASSQNSPLAKNIQYF,TGTGCCAGCAGCCAAAACAGTCCTCTAGCCAAAAACATTCAGTACTTC
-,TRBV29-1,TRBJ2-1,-,CSVDRYGGRTARNEQFF,TGCAGCGTTGATAGGTATGGGGGCCGTACTGCTCGGAATGAGCAGTTCTTC
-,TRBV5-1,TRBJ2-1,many,CASSIRPDSSYNEQFF,TGCGCCAGCAGCATCAGACCAGACAGCTCCTACAATGAGCAGTTCTTC
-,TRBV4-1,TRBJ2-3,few,CASSQVLITDTQYF,TGCGCCAGCAGCCAAGTCCTCATCACAGATACGCAGTATTTT
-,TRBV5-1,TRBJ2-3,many,CASSLYAGIGTDTQYF,TGCGCCAGCAGCTTGTATGCCGGGATTGGTACAGATACGCAGTATTTT
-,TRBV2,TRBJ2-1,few,CASKEYNEQFF,TGTGCCAGCAAAGAGTACAATGAGCAGTTCTTC
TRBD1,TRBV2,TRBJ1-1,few,CASSTYPGQGLKAFF,TGTGCCAGCAGTACATATCCGGGACAGGGATTAAAAGCTTTCTTT
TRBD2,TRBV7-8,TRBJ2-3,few,CASSLEVQLAGDTQYF,TGTGCCAGCAGCTTAGAAGTCCAACTAGCGGGAGATACGCAGTATTTT
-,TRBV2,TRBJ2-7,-,CASSEAGHLKQYF,TGTGCCAGCAGTGAAGCGGGGCACCTAAAGCAGTACTTC
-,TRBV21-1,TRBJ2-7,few,CASSPRRGIYEQYF,TGTGCCAGCAGCCCCCGCAGGGGCATCTACGAGCAGTACTTC
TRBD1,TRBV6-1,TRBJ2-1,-,CASIRDRAFNEQFF,TGTGCCAGCATAAGGGACAGGGCTTTCAATGAGCAGTTCTTC
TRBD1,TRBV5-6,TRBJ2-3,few,CASSDDRVADTQYF,TGTGCCAGCTCAGACGACAGGGTGGCAGATACGCAGTATTTT
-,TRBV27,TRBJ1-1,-,CASRRELFMNTEAFF,TGTGCCAGCAGACGGGAACTATTTATGAACACTGAAGCTTTCTTT
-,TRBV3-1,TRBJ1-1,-,CASSPGGLGVNTEAFF,TGTGCCAGCAGCCCTGGCGGTCTGGGCGTGAACACTGAAGCTTTCTTT
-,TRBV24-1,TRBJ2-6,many,CATSDSGRGNGANVLTF,TGTGCCACCAGTGATTCAGGCCGAGGGAATGGGGCCAACGTCCTGACTTTC
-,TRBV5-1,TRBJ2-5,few,CASSWRGQETQYF,TGCGCCAGCAGCTGGAGGGGTCAAGAGACCCAGTACTTC
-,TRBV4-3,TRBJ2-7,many,CASSQDHGGEDSYEQYF,TGCGCCAGCAGCCAAGATCATGGGGGAGAGGACTCCTACGAGCAGTACTTC
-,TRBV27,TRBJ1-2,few,CASREGGGYTF,TGTGCCAGCCGCGAGGGTGGTGGCTACACCTTC
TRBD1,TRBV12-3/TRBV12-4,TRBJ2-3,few,CASSGRTGHRPDTQYF,TGTGCCAGCAGTGGACGGACAGGGCATCGCCCAGATACGCAGTATTTT
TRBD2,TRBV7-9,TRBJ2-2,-,CASSPGGTYNTGELFF,TGTGCCAGCAGCCCGGGGGGGACTTACAACACCGGGGAGCTGTTTTTT
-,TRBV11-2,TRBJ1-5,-,CASSPMGDQPQHF,TGTGCCAGCAGCCCGATGGGAGATCAGCCCCAGCATTTT
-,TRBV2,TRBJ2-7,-,CASSGLLPAGAAYEQYF,TGTGCCAGCAGTGGATTACTCCCGGCGGGGGCGGCCTACGAGCAGTACTTC
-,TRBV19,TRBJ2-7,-,CASSMESSYEQYF,TGTGCCAGTAGTATGGAGAGCTCCTACGAGCAGTACTTC